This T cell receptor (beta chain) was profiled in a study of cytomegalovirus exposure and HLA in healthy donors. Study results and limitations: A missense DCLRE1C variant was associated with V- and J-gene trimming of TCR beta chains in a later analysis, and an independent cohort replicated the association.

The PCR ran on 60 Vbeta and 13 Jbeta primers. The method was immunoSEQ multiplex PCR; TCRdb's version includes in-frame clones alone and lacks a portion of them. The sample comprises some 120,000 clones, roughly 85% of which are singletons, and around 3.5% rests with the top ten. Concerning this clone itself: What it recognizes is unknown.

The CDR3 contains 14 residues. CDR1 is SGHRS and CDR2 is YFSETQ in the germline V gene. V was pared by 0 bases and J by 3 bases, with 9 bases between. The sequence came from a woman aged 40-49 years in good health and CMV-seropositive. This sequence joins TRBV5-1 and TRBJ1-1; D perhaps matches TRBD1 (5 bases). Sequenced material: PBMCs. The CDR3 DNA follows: TGCGCCAGCAGCTTGGGGGGCCGGGACACTGAAGCTTTCTTT. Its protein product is CASSLGGRDTEAFF.